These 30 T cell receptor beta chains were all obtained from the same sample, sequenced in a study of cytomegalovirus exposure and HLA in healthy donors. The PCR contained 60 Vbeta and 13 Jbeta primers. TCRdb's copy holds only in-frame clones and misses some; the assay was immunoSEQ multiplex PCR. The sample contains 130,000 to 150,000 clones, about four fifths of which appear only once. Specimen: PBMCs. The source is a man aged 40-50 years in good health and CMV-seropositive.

The CDR3 DNA sequence: TGTGCCAGCAGCCAAAGGGGGGGATGGGAGCAGTACTTC. The encoded protein is CASSQRGGWEQYF. The chain employs TRBV7-3 and TRBJ2-7; D perhaps matches TRBD2 (7 bases). Looked up from germline, CDR1 is SGHTA and CDR2 is FQGTGA. Trimming took 5 bases from V and 7 from J, leaving 15 bases between them. This CDR3 is 13 amino acids long. Full variable domain (missing parts from reference TRBV7-3 and TRBJ2-7): GAGVSQTPSNKVTEKGKYVELRCDPISGHTALYWYRQSLGQGPEFLIYFQGTGAADDSGLPNDRFFAVRPEGSVSTLKIQRTERGDSAVYLCASSQRGGWEQYFGPGTRLTVT.

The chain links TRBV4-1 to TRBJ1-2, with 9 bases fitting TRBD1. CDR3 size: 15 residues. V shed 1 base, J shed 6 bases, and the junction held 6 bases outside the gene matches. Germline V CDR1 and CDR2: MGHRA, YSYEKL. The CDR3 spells CASSQGGTGRNGYTF. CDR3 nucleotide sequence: TGCGCCAGCAGCCAAGGTGGGACAGGGAGGAATGGCTACACCTTC.

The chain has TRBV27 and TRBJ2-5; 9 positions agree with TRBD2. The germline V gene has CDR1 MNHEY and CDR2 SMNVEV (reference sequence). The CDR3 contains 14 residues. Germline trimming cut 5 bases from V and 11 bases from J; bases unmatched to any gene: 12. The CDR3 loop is CASSLRLAAGEQYF. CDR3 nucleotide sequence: TGTGCCAGCAGTCTTCGACTAGCGGCGGGAGAGCAGTACTTC.

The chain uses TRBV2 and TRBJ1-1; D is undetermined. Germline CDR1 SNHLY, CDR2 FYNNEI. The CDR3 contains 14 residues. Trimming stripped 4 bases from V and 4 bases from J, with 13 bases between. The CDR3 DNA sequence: TGTGCCAGCAGTGTCGAGAGGTACTCCACTGAAGCTTTCTTT. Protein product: CASSVERYSTEAFF.

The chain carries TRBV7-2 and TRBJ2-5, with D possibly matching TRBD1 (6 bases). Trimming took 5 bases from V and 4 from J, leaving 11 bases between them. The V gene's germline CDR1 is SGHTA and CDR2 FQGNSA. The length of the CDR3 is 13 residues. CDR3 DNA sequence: TGTGCCAGCAGCCCCAGGGGCAGAGAGACCCAGTACTTC. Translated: CASSPRGRETQYF.

This CDR3 is CSVEGRGQKTTYEQYF. CDR3 coding DNA: TGCAGCGTTGAAGGACGGGGACAAAAAACCACCTACGAGCAGTACTTC. The gene calls are TRBV29-1 and TRBJ2-7; tentatively, D is TRBD1 (6 bases). This CDR3 contains 16 residues. CDR1 and CDR2 (germline): SQVTM, ANQGSEA. The ends were cut back, 1 base at V and 2 bases at J, with 18 bases in the middle.

For the CDR3, the DNA is TGCAGCGCCGCCTGGTGGAGCACTGAAGCTTTCTTT. The encoded protein is CSAAWWSTEAFF. V and J are TRBV29-1 and TRBJ1-1; D gene unclear. The CDR3 is 12 amino acids. Germline V gene sequence: CDR1 SQVTM, CDR2 ANQGSEA. The germline V and J ends were trimmed by 7 bases and 4 bases, with 13 bases remaining between them.

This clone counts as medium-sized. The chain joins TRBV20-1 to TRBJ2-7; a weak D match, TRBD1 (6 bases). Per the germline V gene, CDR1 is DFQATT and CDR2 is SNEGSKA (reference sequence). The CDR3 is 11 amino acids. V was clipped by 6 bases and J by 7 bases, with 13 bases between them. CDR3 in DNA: TGCAGTGCGCACGGAGACAGGGAGCAGTACTTC. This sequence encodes CSAHGDREQYF.

The CDR3 coding sequence is TGTGCCAGCAGCTTAGAGGGGTCAGGGTGGGAGACCCAGTACTTC. As protein: CASSLEGSGWETQYF. The J gene is TRBJ2-5, the V gene TRBV7-8; D perhaps matches TRBD1 (5 bases). Germline CDR1 SGHVS, CDR2 FQNEAQ. This CDR3 spans 15 amino acids. Trimming cost V 1 base and J 5 bases, with 14 bases left between them.

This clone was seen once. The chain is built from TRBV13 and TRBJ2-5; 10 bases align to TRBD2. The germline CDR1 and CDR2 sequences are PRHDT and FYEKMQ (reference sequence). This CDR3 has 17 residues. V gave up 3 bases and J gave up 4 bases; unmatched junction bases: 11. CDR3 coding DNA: TGTGCCAGCAGCTTCGCCAGCGGGAGGGGGCGTGGAGAGACCCAGTACTTC. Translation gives CASSFASGRGRGETQYF.

Written as DNA, the CDR3 is TGTGCCAGCAGCTTAGGGGACAGGCAAAGGGCTTTCTTT. Amino acid sequence: CASSLGDRQRAFF. This chain uses TRBV11-2 with TRBJ1-1, with 8 nucleotides matching TRBD1. J gave up 11 bases and V 1 base, and 6 bases lay outside the gene matches. This CDR3 has 13 amino acids. The germline V gene has CDR1 SGHAT and CDR2 FQNNGV. Supplemented by reference TRBV11-2 and TRBJ1-1, the full variable domain reads EAGVAQSPRYKIIEKRQSVAFWCNPISGHATLYWYQQILGQGPKLLIQFQNNGVVDDSQLPKDRFSAERLKGVDSTLKIQPAKLEDSAVYLCASSLGDRQRAFFGQGTRLTVV.

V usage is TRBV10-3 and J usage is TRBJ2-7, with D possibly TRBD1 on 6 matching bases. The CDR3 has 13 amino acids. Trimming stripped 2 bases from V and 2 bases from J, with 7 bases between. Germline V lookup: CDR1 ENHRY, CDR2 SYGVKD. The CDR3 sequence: CAISEGDTYEQYF. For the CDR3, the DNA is TGTGCCATCAGTGAGGGGGACACCTACGAGCAGTACTTC.

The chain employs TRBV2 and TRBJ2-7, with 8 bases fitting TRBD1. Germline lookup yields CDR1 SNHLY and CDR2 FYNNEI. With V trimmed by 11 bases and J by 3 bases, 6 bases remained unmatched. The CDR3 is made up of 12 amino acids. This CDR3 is CAGGTGSYEQYF. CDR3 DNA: TGTGCCGGAGGGACAGGAAGCTACGAGCAGTACTTC. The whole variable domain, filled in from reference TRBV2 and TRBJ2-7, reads EPEVTQTPSHQVTQMGQEVILRCVPISNHLYFYWYRQILGQKVEFLVSFYNNEISEKSEIFDDQFSVERPDGSNFTLKIRSTKLEDSAMYFCAGGTGSYEQYFGPGTRLTVT.

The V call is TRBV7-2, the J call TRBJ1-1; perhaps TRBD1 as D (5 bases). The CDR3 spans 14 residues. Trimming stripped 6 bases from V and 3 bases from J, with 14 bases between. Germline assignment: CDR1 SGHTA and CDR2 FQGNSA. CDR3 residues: CASRQQVQDTEAFF. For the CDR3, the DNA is TGTGCCAGCAGGCAACAAGTACAGGACACTGAAGCTTTCTTT.

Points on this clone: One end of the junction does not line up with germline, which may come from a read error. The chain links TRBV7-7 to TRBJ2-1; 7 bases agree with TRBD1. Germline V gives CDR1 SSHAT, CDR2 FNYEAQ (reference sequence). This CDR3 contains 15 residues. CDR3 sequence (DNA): TGTGCTAGCAGCTTGGGACAGACCTACTACAATGAGCAGTTCTTC. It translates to CASSLGQTYYNEQFF.

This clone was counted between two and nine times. The CDR3 reads CASSQDNAGRNEQFF. The CDR3, as DNA: TGTGCCAGCAGCCAAGATAATGCGGGACGGAATGAGCAGTTCTTC. The chain employs TRBV4-2 and TRBJ2-1, with a tentative D call TRBD2 (6 bases). Germline values: CDR1 LGHNA, CDR2 YNFKEQ. V lost 0 bases and J lost 7, with 13 bases in between. This CDR3 has 15 residues.

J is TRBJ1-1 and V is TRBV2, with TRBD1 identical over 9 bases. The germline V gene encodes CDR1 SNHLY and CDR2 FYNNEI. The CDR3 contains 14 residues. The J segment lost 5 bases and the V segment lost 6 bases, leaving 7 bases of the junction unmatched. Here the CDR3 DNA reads TGTGCCAGCAGGGGGACAGGGTGGGAAACTGAAGCTTTCTTT. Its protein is CASRGTGWETEAFF.

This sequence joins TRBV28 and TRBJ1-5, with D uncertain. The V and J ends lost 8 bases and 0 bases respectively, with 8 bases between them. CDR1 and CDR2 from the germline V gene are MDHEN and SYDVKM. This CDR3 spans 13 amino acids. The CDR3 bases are TGTGCCAGCGGGCAGCTTAGCAATCAGCCCCAGCATTTT. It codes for CASGQLSNQPQHF.

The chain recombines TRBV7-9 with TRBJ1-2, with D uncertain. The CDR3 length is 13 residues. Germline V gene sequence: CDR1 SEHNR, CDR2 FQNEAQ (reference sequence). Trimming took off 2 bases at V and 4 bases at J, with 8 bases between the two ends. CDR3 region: CASSLNSGYGYTF. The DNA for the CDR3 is TGTGCCAGCAGCTTAAACTCGGGCTATGGCTACACCTTC.

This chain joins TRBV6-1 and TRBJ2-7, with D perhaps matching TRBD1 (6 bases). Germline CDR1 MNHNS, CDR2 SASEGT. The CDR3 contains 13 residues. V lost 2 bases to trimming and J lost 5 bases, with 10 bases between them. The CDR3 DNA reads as TGTGCCAGCAGTGAAACGGGACAAAACGAGCAGTACTTC. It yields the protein CASSETGQNEQYF.

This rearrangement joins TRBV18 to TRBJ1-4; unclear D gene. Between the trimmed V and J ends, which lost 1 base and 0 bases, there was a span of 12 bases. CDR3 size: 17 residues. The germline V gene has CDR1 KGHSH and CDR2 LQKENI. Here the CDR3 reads CASSPQLTAATNEKLFF. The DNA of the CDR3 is TGTGCCAGCTCACCACAGCTCACAGCTGCAACTAATGAAAAACTGTTTTTT.

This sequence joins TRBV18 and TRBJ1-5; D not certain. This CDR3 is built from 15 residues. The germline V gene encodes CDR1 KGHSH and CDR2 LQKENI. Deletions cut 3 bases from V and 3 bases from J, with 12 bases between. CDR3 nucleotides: TGTGCCAGCTCACCCATGGGCGCTTCCAATCAGCCCCAGCATTTT. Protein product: CASSPMGASNQPQHF. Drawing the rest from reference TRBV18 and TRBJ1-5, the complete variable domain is NAGVMQNPRHLVRRRGQEARLRCSPMKGHSHVYWYRQLPEEGLKFMVYLQKENIIDESGMPKERFSAEFPKEGPSILRIQQVVRGDSAAYFCASSPMGASNQPQHFGDGTRLSIL.

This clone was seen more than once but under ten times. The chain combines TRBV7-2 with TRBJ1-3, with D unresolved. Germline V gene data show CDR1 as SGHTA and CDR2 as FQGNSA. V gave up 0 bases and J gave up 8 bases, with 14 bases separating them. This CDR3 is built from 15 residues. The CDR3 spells CASSLAPGLGDTIYF. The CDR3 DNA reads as TGTGCCAGCAGCTTAGCACCGGGGTTGGGAGACACCATATATTTT.

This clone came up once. The CDR3 sequence: CASSLQGSQPQHF. As DNA, the CDR3 is TGTGCCAGCAGCTTACAGGGCTCTCAGCCCCAGCATTTT. V gene TRBV7-9 combines with J gene TRBJ1-5, with D possibly being TRBD1 (5 bases). V shed 2 bases and J shed 6 bases, with 8 bases lying between them. CDR3 length: 13 amino acids. Germline CDR1 reads SEHNR; CDR2 reads FQNEAQ (reference sequence).

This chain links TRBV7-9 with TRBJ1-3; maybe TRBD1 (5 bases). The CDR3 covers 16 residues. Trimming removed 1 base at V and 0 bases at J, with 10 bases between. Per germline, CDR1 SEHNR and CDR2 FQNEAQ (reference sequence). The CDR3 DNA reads TGTGCCAGCAGCTTAGTTGCAGGGTACTCTGGAAACACCATATATTTT. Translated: CASSLVAGYSGNTIYF.

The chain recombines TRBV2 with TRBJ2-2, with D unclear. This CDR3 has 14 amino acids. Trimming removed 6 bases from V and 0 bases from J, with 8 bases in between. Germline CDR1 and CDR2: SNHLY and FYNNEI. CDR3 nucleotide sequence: TGTGCCAGCAGCAGGAATACGAACACCGGGGAGCTGTTTTTT. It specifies CASSRNTNTGELFF.

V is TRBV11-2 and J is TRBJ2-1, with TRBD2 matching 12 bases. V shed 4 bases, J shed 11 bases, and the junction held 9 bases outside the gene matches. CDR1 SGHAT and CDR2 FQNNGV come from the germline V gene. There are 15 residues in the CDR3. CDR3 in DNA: TGTGCCAGCAGCTCTGGACTAGCGGGGACAGTACAGCAGTTCTTC. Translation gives CASSSGLAGTVQQFF.

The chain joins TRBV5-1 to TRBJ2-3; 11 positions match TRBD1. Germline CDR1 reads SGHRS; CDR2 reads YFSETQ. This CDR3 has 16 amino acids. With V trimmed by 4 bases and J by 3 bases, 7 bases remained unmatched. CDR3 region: CASSTGTGGETDTQYF. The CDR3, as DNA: TGCGCCAGCAGCACCGGGACAGGGGGGGAAACAGATACGCAGTATTTT. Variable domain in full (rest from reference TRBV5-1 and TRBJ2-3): KAGVTQTPRYLIKTRGQQVTLSCSPISGHRSVSWYQQTPGQGLQFLFEYFSETQRNKGNFPGRFSGRQFSNSRSEMNVSTLELGDSALYLCASSTGTGGETDTQYFGPGTRLTVL.

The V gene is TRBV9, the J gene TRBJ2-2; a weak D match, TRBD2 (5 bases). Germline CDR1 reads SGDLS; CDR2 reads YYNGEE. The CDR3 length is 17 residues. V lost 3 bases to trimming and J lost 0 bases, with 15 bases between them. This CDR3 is CASSASRRQPNTGELFF. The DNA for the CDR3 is TGTGCCAGCAGCGCCTCCCGGAGGCAGCCGAACACCGGGGAGCTGTTTTTT.

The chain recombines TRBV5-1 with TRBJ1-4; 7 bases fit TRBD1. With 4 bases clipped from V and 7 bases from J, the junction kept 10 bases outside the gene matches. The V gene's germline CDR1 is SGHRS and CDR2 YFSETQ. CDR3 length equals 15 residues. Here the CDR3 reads CASSGDQGGGEKLFF. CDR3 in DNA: TGCGCCAGCAGCGGAGATCAGGGGGGAGGTGAAAAACTGTTTTTT.